A selection of T cell receptor beta chains follows, all from one sample in a study. Each CDR3 protein gets one entry after TCRdb re-called the 5' RACE reads with MiXCR. The table shows 34,000 or so distinct CDR3 sequences, with approximately 30% occurring only once. The specimen was tumor-infiltrating Tregs sorted from the breast tumor. The receptors originated from a female donor with breast cancer. The CDR3 runs from the conserved cysteine through the conserved F or W. A D gene is named only where the DNA matches it firmly. Expanded clones get a size class; other rows say once, few or many, or leave the size out.

D gene: TRBD2; V gene: TRBV20-1; J gene: TRBJ2-7; clone size: few; CDR3 protein: CSARRTSGSEQYF; CDR3 DNA: TGCAGTGCTAGAAGGACTAGCGGGAGCGAGCAGTACTTC
D gene: -; V gene: TRBV29-1; J gene: TRBJ1-1; clone size: few; CDR3 protein: CSVVVGPEAFF; CDR3 DNA: TGCAGCGTTGTTGTGGGACCTGAAGCTTTCTTT
D gene: -; V gene: TRBV6-1; J gene: TRBJ2-1; clone size: few; CDR3 protein: CASSEGRGADEQFF; CDR3 DNA: TGTGCCAGCAGTGAAGGCAGGGGCGCAGATGAGCAGTTCTTC
D gene: -; V gene: TRBV12-3/TRBV12-4; J gene: TRBJ1-5; clone size: many; CDR3 protein: CASSLEGSRNQPQHF; CDR3 DNA: TGTGCCAGCAGTTTAGAGGGCAGCCGGAATCAGCCCCAGCATTTT
D gene: -; V gene: TRBV7-2; J gene: TRBJ1-1; clone size: -; CDR3 protein: CASSTPGGFWGAFF; CDR3 DNA: TGTGCCAGCAGCACCCCGGGCGGGTTTTGGGGAGCTTTCTTT
D gene: TRBD2; V gene: TRBV11-3; J gene: TRBJ2-1; clone size: few; CDR3 protein: CASSLRATSGIYNEQFF; CDR3 DNA: TGTGCCAGCAGCTTGCGGGCGACTAGCGGGATCTACAATGAGCAGTTCTTC
D gene: TRBD2; V gene: TRBV6-5; J gene: TRBJ2-7; clone size: medium-sized; CDR3 protein: CASRGTSGPFYEQYF; CDR3 DNA: TGTGCCAGCAGGGGGACTAGCGGACCTTTCTACGAGCAGTACTTC
D gene: TRBD1; V gene: TRBV7-6; J gene: TRBJ2-1; clone size: many; CDR3 protein: CASSIGQGGNEQFF; CDR3 DNA: TGTGCCAGCAGCATCGGACAGGGGGGCAATGAGCAGTTCTTC
D gene: -; V gene: TRBV24-1; J gene: TRBJ2-2; clone size: few; CDR3 protein: CATSDLEGYGGELFF; CDR3 DNA: TGTGCCACCAGTGATTTGGAGGGGTATGGCGGGGAGCTGTTTTTT
D gene: TRBD2; V gene: TRBV5-1; J gene: TRBJ2-1; clone size: many; CDR3 protein: CASTFAGTSEPGDNEQFF; CDR3 DNA: TGCGCCAGCACCTTCGCTGGGACTAGCGAACCGGGGGACAATGAGCAGTTCTTC
D gene: -; V gene: TRBV6-5; J gene: TRBJ1-5; clone size: -; CDR3 protein: CASSTHHREPQHF; CDR3 DNA: TGTGCCAGCAGTACACATCACAGGGAGCCCCAGCATTTT
D gene: -; V gene: TRBV5-5; J gene: TRBJ1-2; clone size: -; CDR3 protein: CASSLNEYGYTF; CDR3 DNA: TGTGCCAGCAGCTTGAACGAGTATGGCTACACCTTC
D gene: TRBD1; V gene: TRBV9; J gene: TRBJ2-2; clone size: -; CDR3 protein: CASGSGTGCAGELFF; CDR3 DNA: TGTGCCAGCGGGAGTGGGACAGGGTGTGCCGGGGAGCTGTTTTTT
D gene: -; V gene: TRBV7-9; J gene: TRBJ2-1; clone size: few; CDR3 protein: CASSTWGLTAVDEQFF; CDR3 DNA: TGTGCCAGCAGCACGTGGGGGCTCACGGCCGTAGATGAGCAGTTCTTC
D gene: -; V gene: TRBV12-3/TRBV12-4; J gene: TRBJ2-1; clone size: many; CDR3 protein: CASRGGLATRVNEQFF; CDR3 DNA: TGTGCCAGCAGGGGGGGGCTAGCGACGCGCGTAAATGAGCAGTTCTTC
D gene: -; V gene: TRBV7-2; J gene: TRBJ2-3; clone size: many; CDR3 protein: CASSLGSSVNTQYF; CDR3 DNA: TGTGCCAGCAGCTTAGGTAGCTCGGTTAATACGCAGTATTTT
D gene: TRBD1; V gene: TRBV19; J gene: TRBJ2-7; clone size: -; CDR3 protein: CASSTTRDRTFAYEQYF; CDR3 DNA: TGTGCCAGTAGTACCACCCGGGACAGGACCTTCGCCTACGAGCAGTACTTC
D gene: -; V gene: TRBV24-1; J gene: TRBJ2-1; clone size: -; CDR3 protein: CATRDTYNEQFF; CDR3 DNA: TGTGCCACAAGAGACACTTACAATGAGCAGTTCTTC
D gene: -; V gene: TRBV15; J gene: TRBJ2-3; clone size: -; CDR3 protein: CATSRDRGHTDTQYF; CDR3 DNA: TGTGCCACCAGCAGAGATCGGGGCCACACAGATACGCAGTATTTT
D gene: TRBD1; V gene: TRBV6-1; J gene: TRBJ1-2; clone size: -; CDR3 protein: CASSGQGATDYGYTF; CDR3 DNA: TGTGCCAGCAGTGGACAGGGGGCGACGGACTATGGCTACACCTTC
D gene: TRBD2; V gene: TRBV29-1; J gene: TRBJ2-3; clone size: -; CDR3 protein: CSVEVLAGLDTDTQYF; CDR3 DNA: TGCAGCGTTGAAGTGCTAGCGGGACTAGACACAGATACGCAGTATTTT
D gene: -; V gene: TRBV6-5; J gene: TRBJ1-1; clone size: many; CDR3 protein: CASSYSWENTEAFF; CDR3 DNA: TGTGCCAGCAGTTACTCGTGGGAGAACACTGAAGCTTTCTTT
D gene: -; V gene: TRBV6-5; J gene: TRBJ2-2; clone size: -; CDR3 protein: CASCPTLRAGELLF; CDR3 DNA: TGTGCCAGCTGCCCTACTCTAAGGGCCGGGGAGCTGCTTTTT
D gene: TRBD2; V gene: TRBV24-1; J gene: TRBJ2-1; clone size: many; CDR3 protein: CATSVAGVPNEQFF; CDR3 DNA: TGTGCCACCAGTGTTGCGGGAGTCCCCAATGAGCAGTTCTTC
D gene: TRBD2; V gene: TRBV12-5; J gene: TRBJ2-1; clone size: -; CDR3 protein: CASGTPGLDLGDKQFF; CDR3 DNA: TGTGCTAGTGGTACCCCGGGACTAGACCTAGGGGATAAGCAGTTCTTC
D gene: TRBD2; V gene: TRBV27; J gene: TRBJ2-7; clone size: -; CDR3 protein: CASGPILGTRVSYEQYF; CDR3 DNA: TGTGCCAGCGGTCCTATACTCGGGACTAGAGTGTCCTACGAGCAGTACTTC
D gene: -; V gene: TRBV9; J gene: TRBJ2-1; clone size: many; CDR3 protein: CASSVGLGTYNEQFF; CDR3 DNA: TGTGCCAGCAGCGTAGGCCTAGGCACCTACAATGAGCAGTTCTTC
D gene: -; V gene: TRBV18; J gene: TRBJ1-5; clone size: medium-sized; CDR3 protein: CASSPQGGNQPQHF; CDR3 DNA: TGTGCCAGCTCACCACAAGGGGGGAATCAGCCCCAGCATTTT
D gene: -; V gene: TRBV9; J gene: TRBJ1-1; clone size: -; CDR3 protein: CASSAAGAGAEAFF; CDR3 DNA: TGTGCCAGCAGCGCGGCAGGGGCGGGCGCTGAAGCTTTCTTT
D gene: -; V gene: TRBV20-1; J gene: TRBJ2-3; clone size: many; CDR3 protein: CSANHRSTDTQYF; CDR3 DNA: TGCAGTGCTAATCACCGCAGCACAGATACGCAGTATTTT
D gene: TRBD2; V gene: TRBV5-1; J gene: TRBJ2-7; clone size: many; CDR3 protein: CASSPSPAGLGYEQYF; CDR3 DNA: TGCGCCAGCAGCCCGTCCCCAGCGGGATTGGGTTACGAGCAGTACTTC
D gene: -; V gene: TRBV11-2; J gene: TRBJ2-1; clone size: -; CDR3 protein: CASSPAGNEQFF; CDR3 DNA: TGTGCCAGCAGCCCTGCGGGGAATGAGCAGTTCTTC
D gene: -; V gene: TRBV14; J gene: TRBJ2-1; clone size: -; CDR3 protein: CASSQALAELGEQFF; CDR3 DNA: TGTGCCAGCAGCCAAGCGTTAGCGGAGCTTGGTGAGCAGTTCTTC
D gene: TRBD1; V gene: TRBV6-5; J gene: TRBJ2-7; clone size: few; CDR3 protein: CASSRDRSYEQYF; CDR3 DNA: TGTGCCAGCAGCAGGGACAGGTCCTACGAGCAGTACTTC
D gene: -; V gene: TRBV6-1; J gene: TRBJ1-1; clone size: -; CDR3 protein: CACSGTGEAFF; CDR3 DNA: TGTGCCTGCAGTGGCACGGGGGAAGCTTTCTTT
D gene: -; V gene: TRBV7-6; J gene: TRBJ2-1; clone size: many; CDR3 protein: CASSLARDSHYNEQFF; CDR3 DNA: TGTGCCAGCAGCTTAGCGCGGGATTCCCACTACAATGAGCAGTTCTTC